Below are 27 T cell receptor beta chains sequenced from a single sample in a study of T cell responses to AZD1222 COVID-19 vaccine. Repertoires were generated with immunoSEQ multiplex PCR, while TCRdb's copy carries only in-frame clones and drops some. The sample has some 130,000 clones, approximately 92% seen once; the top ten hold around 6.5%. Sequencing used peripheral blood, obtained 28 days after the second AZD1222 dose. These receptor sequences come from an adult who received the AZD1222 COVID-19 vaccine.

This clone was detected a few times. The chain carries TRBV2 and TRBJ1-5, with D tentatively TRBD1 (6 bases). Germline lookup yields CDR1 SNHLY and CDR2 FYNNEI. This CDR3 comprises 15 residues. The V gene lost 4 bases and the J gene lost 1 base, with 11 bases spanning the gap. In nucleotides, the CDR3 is TGTGCCAGCAGTGGGGGGGGCGGGAGCAATCAGCCCCAGCATTTT. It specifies CASSGGGGSNQPQHF.

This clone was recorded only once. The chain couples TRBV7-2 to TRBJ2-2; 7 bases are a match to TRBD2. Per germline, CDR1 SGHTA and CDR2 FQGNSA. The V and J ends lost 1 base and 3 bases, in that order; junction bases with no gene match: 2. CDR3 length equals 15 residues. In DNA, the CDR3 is TGTGCCAGCAGCTTAGAAGCGGGGTACACCGGGGAGCTGTTTTTT. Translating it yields CASSLEAGYTGELFF.

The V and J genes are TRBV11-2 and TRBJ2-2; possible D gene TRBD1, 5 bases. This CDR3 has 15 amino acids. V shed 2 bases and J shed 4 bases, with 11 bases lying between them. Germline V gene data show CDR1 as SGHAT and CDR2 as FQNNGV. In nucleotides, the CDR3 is TGTGCCAGCAGCTTAAGACGACAGAGCACCGGGGAGCTGTTTTTT. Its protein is CASSLRRQSTGELFF.

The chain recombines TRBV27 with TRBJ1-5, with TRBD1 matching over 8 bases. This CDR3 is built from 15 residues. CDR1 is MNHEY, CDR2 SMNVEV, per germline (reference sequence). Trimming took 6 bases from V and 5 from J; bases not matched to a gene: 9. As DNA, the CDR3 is TGTGCCAGCAGGCCGTCAGGGGGCTTTGATCAGCCCCAGCATTTT. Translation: CASRPSGGFDQPQHF.

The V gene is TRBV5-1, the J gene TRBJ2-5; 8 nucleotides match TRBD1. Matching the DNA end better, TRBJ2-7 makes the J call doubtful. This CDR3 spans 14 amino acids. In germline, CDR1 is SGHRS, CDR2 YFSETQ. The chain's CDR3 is CASSAVTGEYEQYF. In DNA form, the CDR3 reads TGCGCCAGCAGCGCGGTGACAGGGGAGTACGAGCAGTACTTC.

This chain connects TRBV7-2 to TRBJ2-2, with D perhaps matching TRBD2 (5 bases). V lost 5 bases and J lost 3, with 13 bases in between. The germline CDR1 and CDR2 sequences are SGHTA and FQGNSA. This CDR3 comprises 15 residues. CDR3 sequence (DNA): TGTGCCAGCAGCCCAAGCTCGGGGTACACCGGGGAGCTGTTTTTT. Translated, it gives CASSPSSGYTGELFF.

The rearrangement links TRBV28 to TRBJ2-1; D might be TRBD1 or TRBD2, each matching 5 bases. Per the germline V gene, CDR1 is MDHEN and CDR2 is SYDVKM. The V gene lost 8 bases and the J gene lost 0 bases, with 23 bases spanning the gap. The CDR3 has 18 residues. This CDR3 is CASGPSYRGPSSYNEQFF. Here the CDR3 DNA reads TGTGCCAGCGGACCTTCTTACCGGGGACCGAGCTCCTACAATGAGCAGTTCTTC.

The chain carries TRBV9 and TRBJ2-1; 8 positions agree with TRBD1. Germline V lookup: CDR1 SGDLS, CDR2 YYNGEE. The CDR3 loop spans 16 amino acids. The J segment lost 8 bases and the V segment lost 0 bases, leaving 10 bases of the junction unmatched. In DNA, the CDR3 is TGTGCCAGCAGCGTAGCTAGCCAGGGGGCCAGCGATGAGCAGTTCTTC. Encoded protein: CASSVASQGASDEQFF.

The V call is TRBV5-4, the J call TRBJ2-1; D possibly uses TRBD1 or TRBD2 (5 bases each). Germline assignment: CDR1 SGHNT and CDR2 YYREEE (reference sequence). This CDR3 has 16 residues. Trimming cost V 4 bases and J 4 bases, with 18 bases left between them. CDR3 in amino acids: CASSRDPEGVYNEQFF. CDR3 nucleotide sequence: TGTGCCAGCAGCCGGGACCCCGAAGGGGTGTACAATGAGCAGTTCTTC.

CDR3 sequence reads: CASSQFPAGSDTQYF. The CDR3 region has the DNA TGTGCCAGCAGCCAATTCCCAGCGGGGTCAGATACGCAGTATTTT. V and J are TRBV3-1 (or the pseudogene TRBV3-2) and TRBJ2-3, with 7 bases aligning to TRBD2. The V segment lost 2 bases and the J segment 4 bases; nucleotides outside the gene matches: 6. CDR1 is LGHDT and CDR2 is YNNKEL in the germline V gene (reference sequence). This CDR3 is built from 15 residues.

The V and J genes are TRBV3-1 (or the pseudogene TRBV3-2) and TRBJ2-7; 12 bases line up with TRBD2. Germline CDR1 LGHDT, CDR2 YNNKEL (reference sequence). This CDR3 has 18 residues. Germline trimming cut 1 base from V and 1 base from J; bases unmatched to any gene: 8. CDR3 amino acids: CASSQVRLAGGRSYEQYF. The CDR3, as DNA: TGTGCCAGCAGCCAAGTTCGGCTAGCGGGGGGGAGGTCCTACGAGCAGTACTTC.

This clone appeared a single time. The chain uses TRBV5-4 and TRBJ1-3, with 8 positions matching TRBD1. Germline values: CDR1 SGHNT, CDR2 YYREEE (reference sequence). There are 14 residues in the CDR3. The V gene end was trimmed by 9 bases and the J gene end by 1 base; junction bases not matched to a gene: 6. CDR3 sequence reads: CATRDRTSGNTIYF. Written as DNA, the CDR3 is TGTGCCACCAGGGACAGGACTTCTGGAAACACCATATATTTT. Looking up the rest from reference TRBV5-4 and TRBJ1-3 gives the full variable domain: ETGVTQSPTHLIKTRGQQVTLRCSSQSGHNTVSWYQQALGQGPQFIFQYYREEENGRGNFPPRFSGLQFPNYSSELNVNALELDDSALYLCATRDRTSGNTIYFGEGSWLTVV.

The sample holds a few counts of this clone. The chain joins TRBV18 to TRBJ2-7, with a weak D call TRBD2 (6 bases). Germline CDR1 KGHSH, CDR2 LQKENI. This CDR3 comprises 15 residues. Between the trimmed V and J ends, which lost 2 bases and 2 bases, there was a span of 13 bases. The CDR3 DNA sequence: TGTGCCAGCTCACCAGGGTCAGGGAGGCCCTACGAGCAGTACTTC. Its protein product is CASSPGSGRPYEQYF.

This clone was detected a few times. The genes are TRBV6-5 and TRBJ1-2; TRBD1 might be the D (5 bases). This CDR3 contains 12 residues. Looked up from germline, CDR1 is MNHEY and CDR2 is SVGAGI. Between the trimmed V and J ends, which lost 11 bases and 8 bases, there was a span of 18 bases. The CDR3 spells CAAGLRAKGYTF. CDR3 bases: TGTGCCGCGGGACTAAGGGCTAAAGGCTACACCTTC.

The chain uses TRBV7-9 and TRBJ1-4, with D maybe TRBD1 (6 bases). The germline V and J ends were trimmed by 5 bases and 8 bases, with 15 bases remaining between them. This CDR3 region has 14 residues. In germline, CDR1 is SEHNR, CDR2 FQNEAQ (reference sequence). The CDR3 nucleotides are TGTGCCAGCAGCCTGCGGGGGGCTGGCGAAAAACTGTTTTTT. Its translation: CASSLRGAGEKLFF. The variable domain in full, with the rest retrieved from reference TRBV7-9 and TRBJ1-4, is DTGVSQNPRHKITKRGQNVTFRCDPISEHNRLYWYRQTLGQGPEFLTYFQNEAQLEKSRLLSDRFSAERPKGSFSTLEIQRTEQGDSAMYLCASSLRGAGEKLFFGSGTQLSVL.

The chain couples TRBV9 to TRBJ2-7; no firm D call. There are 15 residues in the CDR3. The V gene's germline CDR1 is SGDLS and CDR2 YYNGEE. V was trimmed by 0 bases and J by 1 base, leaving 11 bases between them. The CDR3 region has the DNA TGTGCCAGCAGCGTAGATCTAGGTGTTTCCTACGAGCAGTACTTC. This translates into CASSVDLGVSYEQYF.

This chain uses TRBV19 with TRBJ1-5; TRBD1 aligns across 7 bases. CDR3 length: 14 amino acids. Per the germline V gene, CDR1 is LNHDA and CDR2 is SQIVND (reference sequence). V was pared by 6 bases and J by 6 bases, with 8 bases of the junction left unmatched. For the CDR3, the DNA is TGTGCCAGTAGGAACGACAGGGATTCTCAGCCCCAGCATTTT. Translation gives CASRNDRDSQPQHF.

This CDR3 is CASTGTGYSGWGKLFF. The CDR3, as DNA: TGTGCCAGCACCGGGACAGGGTATTCGGGATGGGGAAAACTGTTTTTT. This chain joins TRBV7-9 and TRBJ1-4; 9 nucleotides agree with TRBD1. CDR3 length: 16 residues. Germline lookup yields CDR1 SEHNR and CDR2 FQNEAQ (reference sequence). V dropped 7 bases and J dropped 10; count of bases not matched to a gene: 16.

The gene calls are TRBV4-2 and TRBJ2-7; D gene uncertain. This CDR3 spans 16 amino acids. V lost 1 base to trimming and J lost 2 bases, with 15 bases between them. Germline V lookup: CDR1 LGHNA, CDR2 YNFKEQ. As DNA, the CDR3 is TGTGCCAGCAGCCAAGTACGGGCAGGCGGACCCTACGAGCAGTACTTC. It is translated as CASSQVRAGGPYEQYF.

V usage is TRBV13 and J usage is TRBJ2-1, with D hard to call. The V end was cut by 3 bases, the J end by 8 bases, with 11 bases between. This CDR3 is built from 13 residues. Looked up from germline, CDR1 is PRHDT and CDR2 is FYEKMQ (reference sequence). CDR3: CASSLAAIDEQFF. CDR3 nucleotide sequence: TGTGCCAGCAGCTTGGCAGCGATTGATGAGCAGTTCTTC.

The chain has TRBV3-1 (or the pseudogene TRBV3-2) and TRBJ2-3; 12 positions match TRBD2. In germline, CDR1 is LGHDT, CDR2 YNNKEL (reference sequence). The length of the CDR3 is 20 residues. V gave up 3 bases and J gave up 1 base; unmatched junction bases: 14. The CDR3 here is CASSQVKWASGGGGTDTQYF. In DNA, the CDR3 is TGTGCCAGCAGCCAGGTAAAGTGGGCTAGCGGGGGGGGTGGCACAGATACGCAGTATTTT.

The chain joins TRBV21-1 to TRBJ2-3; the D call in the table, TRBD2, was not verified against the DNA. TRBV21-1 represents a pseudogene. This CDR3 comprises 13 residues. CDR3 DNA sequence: TGTGCCAGCAGCGCGAGACTCCCAGATACGCAGTATTTT. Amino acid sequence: CASSARLPDTQYF.

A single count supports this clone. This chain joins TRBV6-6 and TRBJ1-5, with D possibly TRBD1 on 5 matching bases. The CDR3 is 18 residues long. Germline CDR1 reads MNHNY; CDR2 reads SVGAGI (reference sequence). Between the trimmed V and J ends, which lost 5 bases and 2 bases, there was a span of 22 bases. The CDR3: CASSRLSGANAGNQPQHF. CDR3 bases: TGTGCCAGCAGTCGTCTAAGTGGGGCCAACGCAGGCAATCAGCCCCAGCATTTT.

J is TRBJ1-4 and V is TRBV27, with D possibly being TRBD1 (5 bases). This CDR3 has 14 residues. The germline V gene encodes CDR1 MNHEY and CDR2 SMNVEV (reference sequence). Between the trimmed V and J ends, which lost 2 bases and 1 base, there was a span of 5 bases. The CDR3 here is CASSLQGTNEKLFF. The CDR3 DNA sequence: TGTGCCAGCAGTTTACAGGGAACTAATGAAAAACTGTTTTTT.

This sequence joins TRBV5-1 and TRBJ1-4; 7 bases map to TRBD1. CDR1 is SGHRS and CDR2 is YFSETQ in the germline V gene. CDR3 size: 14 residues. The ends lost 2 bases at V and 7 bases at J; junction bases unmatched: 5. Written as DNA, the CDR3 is TGCGCCAGCAGCTTACCAGCAGGGGGTGAAAAACTGTTTTTT. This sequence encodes CASSLPAGGEKLFF. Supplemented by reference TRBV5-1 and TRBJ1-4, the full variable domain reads KAGVTQTPRYLIKTRGQQVTLSCSPISGHRSVSWYQQTPGQGLQFLFEYFSETQRNKGNFPGRFSGRQFSNSRSEMNVSTLELGDSALYLCASSLPAGGEKLFFGSGTQLSVL.

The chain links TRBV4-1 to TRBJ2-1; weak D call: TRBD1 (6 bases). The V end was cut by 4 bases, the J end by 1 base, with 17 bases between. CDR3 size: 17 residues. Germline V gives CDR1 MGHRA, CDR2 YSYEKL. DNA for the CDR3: TGCGCCAGCAGCCTTACCCCAGGGGATGAATCCTACAATGAGCAGTTCTTC. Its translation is CASSLTPGDESYNEQFF.

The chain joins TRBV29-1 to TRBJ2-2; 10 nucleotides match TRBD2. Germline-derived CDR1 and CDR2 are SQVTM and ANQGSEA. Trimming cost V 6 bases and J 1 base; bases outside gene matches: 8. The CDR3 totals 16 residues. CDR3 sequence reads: CSVRTLAGENTGELFF. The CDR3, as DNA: TGCAGCGTCCGAACGCTAGCGGGGGAGAACACCGGGGAGCTGTTTTTT.